This T cell receptor (beta chain) was observed in a study of OX40 agonist ivuxolimab in advanced cancers. Background on the study: Every 2 weeks, patients received ivuxolimab intravenously, dosed at 0.01 to 10 mg/kg. The diagnoses of dose-escalation patients were hepatocellular carcinoma, melanoma, renal cell or head and neck cancer. One patient with hepatocellular carcinoma and two with cutaneous melanoma, three in all, had partial responses. Points from the study as a whole: At 0.1 to 3.0 mg/kg, CD4+ and CD8+ blood T cells expanded clonally by week 6.

On this clone: What it binds is not known.

Clones were sequenced by immunoSEQ multiplex PCR, and TCRdb holds only the in-frame ones, with some missing. The sample includes approximately 35,000 clones, about 74% of them seen just once. Trimming pared 4 bases from V and 5 bases from J, leaving 18 bases between. There are 15 residues in the CDR3. Germline V CDR1 and CDR2: SGHNT, YYREEE (reference sequence). Here the sequenced sample was CD4+ or CD8+ T cells sorted from blood, taken in a trial of the OX40 agonist ivuxolimab. The V and J genes are TRBV5-4 and TRBJ1-2, with D unclear. This receptor was taken from an adult with an advanced solid tumor such as melanoma, head and neck, liver or kidney cancer. The CDR3 reads CASSQELMPRYGYTF. CDR3 coding DNA: TGTGCCAGCAGCCAGGAGCTGATGCCTCGTTATGGCTACACCTTC.